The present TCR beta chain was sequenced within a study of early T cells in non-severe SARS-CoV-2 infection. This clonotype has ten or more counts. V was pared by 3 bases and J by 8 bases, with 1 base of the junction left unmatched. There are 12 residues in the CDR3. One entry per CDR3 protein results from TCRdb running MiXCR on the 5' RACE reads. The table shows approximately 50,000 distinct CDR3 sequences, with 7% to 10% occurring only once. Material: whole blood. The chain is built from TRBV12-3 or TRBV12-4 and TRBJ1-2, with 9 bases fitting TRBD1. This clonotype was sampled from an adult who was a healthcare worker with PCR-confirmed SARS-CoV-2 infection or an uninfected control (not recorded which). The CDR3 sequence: CASSFGQGGYTF. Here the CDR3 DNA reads TGTGCCAGCAGTTTCGGACAGGGGGGCTACACCTTC.